These 3 T cell receptor beta chains came from one sample sequenced in a study of vaccination effects on CD4 cells after COVID-19 (dated by TCRdb to between 2022 and 2023). No antigen has been assigned to these receptors. In the ViraFEST assay, PBMC were stimulated with viral peptide pools, and TCR sequencing was then used to find antigen-specific CD4+ T cell clonotypes based on their expansion. After less than eleven days of culture, CD4+ T cells were isolated with the EasySep CD4+ T cell isolation kit. Two doses of either the BNT162b2 or the mRNA-1273 mRNA SARS-CoV-2 vaccine were administered to participants. The receptor library was made with the immunoSEQ multiplex PCR assay. TCRdb's version of the immuneACCESS table is confined to in-frame rearrangements and falls short of the full clone set. An unresolved V gene accounts for under half of the shortfall where checked; the remainder is of unknown origin. The sample table holds more than 20,000 clones, of which roughly 79% were seen once. Of the sample, under 7% falls within the top ten clones.

The input for sequencing was CD4+ T cells from PBMCs cultured with SARS-CoV-2 spike peptides, taken after COVID-19 vaccination. The cell subset or site label of this sample denotes: SARS-CoV-2 spike overlapping peptide pool stimulation. Receptors were obtained from a human donor who received a COVID-19 vaccine. Some clones in this sample may be carry-over from other donors' samples.

This chain uses TRBV24-1 with TRBJ2-3, with unresolved D. This CDR3 is built from 14 residues. V was shortened by 4 bases and J by 1 base, with 8 bases between the two germline ends. Germline V gene sequence: CDR1 KGHDR, CDR2 SFDVKD. CDR3 sequence (DNA): TGTGCCACCAGTGACCGCCGGGGCACAGATACGCAGTATTTT. Protein: CATSDRRGTDTQYF.

This clone was counted between two and nine times. V is TRBV7-2 and J is TRBJ2-2; TRBD2 matches 10 bases. V lost 6 bases and J lost 0; bases outside the gene matches: 10. CDR1 and CDR2 (germline): SGHTA, FQGNSA. The CDR3 loop spans 18 amino acids. CDR3 region: CASSRRAGGSSNTGELFF. For the CDR3, the DNA is TGTGCCAGCAGTCGAAGAGCGGGGGGGTCCTCGAACACCGGGGAGCTGTTTTTT.

The chain uses TRBV30 and TRBJ1-2; D gene uncertain. This CDR3 is built from 12 residues. CDR1 and CDR2 (germline): GTSNPN, SVGIG (reference sequence). The V end lost 4 bases, the J end lost 2 bases, and 8 bases lay between the germline ends. For the CDR3, the DNA is TGTGCCTGGACTGCCGGGAACTATGGCTACACCTTC. Its protein product is CAWTAGNYGYTF.